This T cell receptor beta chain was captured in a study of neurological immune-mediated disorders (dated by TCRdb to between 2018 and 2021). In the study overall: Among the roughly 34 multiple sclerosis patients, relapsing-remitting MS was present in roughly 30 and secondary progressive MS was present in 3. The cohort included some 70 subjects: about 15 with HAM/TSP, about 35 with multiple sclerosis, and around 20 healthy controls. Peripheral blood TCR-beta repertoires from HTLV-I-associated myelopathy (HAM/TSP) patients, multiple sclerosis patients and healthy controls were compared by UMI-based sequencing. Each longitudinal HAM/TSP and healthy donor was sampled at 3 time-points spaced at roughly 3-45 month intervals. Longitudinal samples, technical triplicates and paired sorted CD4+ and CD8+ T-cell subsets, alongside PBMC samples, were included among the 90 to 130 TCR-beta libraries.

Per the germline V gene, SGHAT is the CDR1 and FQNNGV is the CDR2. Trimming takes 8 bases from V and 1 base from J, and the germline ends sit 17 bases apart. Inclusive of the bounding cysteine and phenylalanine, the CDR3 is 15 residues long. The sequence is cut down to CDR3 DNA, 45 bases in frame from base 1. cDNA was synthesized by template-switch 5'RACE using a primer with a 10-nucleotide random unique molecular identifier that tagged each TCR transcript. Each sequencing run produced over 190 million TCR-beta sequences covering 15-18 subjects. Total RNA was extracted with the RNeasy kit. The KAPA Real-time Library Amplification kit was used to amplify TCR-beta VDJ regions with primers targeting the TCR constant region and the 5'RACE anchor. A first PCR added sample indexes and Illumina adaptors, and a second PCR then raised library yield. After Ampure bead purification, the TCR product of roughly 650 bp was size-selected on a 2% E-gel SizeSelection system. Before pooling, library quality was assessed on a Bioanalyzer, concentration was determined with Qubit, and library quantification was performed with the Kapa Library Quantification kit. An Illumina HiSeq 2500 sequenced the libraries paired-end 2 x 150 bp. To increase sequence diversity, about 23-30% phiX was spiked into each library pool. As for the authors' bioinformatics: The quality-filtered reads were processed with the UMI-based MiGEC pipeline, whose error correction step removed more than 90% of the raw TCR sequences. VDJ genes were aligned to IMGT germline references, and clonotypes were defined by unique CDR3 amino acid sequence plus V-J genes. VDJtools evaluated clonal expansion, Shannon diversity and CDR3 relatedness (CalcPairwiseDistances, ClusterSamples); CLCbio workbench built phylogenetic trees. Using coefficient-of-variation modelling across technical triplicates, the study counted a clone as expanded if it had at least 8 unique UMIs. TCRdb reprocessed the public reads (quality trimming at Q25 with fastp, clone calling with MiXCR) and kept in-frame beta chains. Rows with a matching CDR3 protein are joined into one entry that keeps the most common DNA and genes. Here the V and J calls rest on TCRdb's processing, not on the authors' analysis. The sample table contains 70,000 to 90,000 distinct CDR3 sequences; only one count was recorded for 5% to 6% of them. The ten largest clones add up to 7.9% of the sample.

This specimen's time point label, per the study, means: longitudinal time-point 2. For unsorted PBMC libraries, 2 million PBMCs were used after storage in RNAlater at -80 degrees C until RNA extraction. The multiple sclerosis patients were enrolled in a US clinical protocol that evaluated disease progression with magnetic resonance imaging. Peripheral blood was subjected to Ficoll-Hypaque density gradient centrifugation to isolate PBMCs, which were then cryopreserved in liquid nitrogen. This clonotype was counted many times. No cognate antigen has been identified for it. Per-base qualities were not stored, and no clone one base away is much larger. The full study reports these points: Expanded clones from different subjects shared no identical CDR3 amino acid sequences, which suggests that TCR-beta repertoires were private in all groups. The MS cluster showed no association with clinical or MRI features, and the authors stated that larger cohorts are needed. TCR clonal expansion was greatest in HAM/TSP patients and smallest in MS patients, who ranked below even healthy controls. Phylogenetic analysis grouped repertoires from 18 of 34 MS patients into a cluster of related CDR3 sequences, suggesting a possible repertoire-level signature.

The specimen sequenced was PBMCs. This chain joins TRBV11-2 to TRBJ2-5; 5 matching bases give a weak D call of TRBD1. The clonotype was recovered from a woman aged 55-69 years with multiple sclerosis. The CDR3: CASGSLGATQETQYF. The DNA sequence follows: TGTGCCAGCGGATCCCTAGGGGCGACCCAAGAGACCCAGTACTTC.